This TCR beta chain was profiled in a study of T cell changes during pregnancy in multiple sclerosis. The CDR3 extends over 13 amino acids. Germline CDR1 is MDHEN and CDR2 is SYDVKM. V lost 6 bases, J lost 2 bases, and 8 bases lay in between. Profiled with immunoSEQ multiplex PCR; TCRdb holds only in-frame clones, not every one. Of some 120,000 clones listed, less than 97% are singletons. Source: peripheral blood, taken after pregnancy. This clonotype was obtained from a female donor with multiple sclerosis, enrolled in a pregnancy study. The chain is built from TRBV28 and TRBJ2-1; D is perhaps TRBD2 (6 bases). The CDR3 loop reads CASRGGAYNEQFF. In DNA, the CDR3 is TGTGCCAGCAGGGGCGGGGCCTACAATGAGCAGTTCTTC.